Listed here are 3 T cell receptor beta chains from one sample, sequenced in a study of T-cell memory formation after mild COVID-19. Via MiXCR, TCRdb re-called the 5' RACE reads, giving one row per CDR3 protein. The sample yields fewer than 50,000 distinct CDR3 sequences, roughly 12% seen once. The material sequenced was PBMCs or a T cell subset sorted from them (not recorded which). The source of these receptors is a man in his late teens or twenties who had mild COVID-19 (a few samples of this study predate the infection). Cell type and time point are not known.

This clonotype was seen more than once but under ten times. The chain links TRBV2 to TRBJ2-2; D uncertain. Per the germline V gene, CDR1 is SNHLY and CDR2 is FYNNEI. CDR3 length equals 12 residues. V lost 8 bases and J lost 4, with 8 bases in between. CDR3: CASAELTGELFF. CDR3 sequence (DNA): TGTGCCAGCGCGGAGCTCACCGGGGAGCTGTTTTTT.

This clonotype was seen many times. DNA of the CDR3: TGTGCCAGCAGCTTAGCAGGGGGGGTAGAGACCCAGTACTTC. Residues: CASSLAGGVETQYF. The chain joins TRBV7-2 to TRBJ2-5, with D maybe TRBD2 (7 bases). Germline V gives CDR1 SGHTA, CDR2 FQGNSA. With 0 bases removed from V and 4 bases from J, the gap between germline ends came to 9 bases. This CDR3 has 14 residues.

This clonotype came up many times. This sequence joins TRBV4-3 and TRBJ2-1; TRBD1 agrees at 7 bases. The germline V gene encodes CDR1 LGHNA and CDR2 YSLEER. This CDR3 has 17 residues. The trim removed 3 bases at V and 0 bases at J, leaving 8 bases unmatched. The chain's CDR3 is CASSHHSDRVSYNEQFF. The CDR3 DNA is TGCGCCAGCAGCCACCACTCCGACAGGGTCTCCTACAATGAGCAGTTCTTC.